Listed here is a single T cell receptor (beta chain). These data belong to a study of cytomegalovirus exposure and HLA in healthy donors. Amplification used 60 Vbeta primers and 13 Jbeta primers. Generated by immunoSEQ multiplex PCR, the TCRdb table keeps only in-frame clones and is missing some. This sample has 150,000 or so clones; around 82% occur once, and the top ten carry roughly 1%. This sequence originates from a man aged 25 to 45 in good health and CMV-seronegative. Sequencing input: PBMCs.

The CDR3 loop is CASSVLAGAGNYEQYF. The CDR3 region has the DNA TGTGCCAGCAGCGTCCTCGCGGGGGCAGGGAACTACGAGCAGTACTTC. The rearrangement uses TRBV9 and TRBJ2-7, with D maybe TRBD2 (7 bases). The CDR3 covers 16 residues. V lost 2 bases and J lost 3, with 18 bases in between. The germline gives CDR1 SGDLS, CDR2 YYNGEE.